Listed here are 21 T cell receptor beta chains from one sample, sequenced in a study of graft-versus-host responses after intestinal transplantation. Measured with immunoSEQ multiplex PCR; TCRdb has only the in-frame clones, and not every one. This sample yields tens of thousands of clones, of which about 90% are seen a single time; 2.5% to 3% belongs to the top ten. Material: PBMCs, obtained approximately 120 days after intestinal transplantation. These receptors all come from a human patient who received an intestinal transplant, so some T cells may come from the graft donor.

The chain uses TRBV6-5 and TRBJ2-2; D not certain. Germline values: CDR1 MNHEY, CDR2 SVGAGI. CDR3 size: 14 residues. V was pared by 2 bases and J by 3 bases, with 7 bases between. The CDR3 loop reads CASSYGQDTGELFF. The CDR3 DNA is TGTGCCAGCAGTTACGGGCAGGACACCGGGGAGCTGTTTTTT.

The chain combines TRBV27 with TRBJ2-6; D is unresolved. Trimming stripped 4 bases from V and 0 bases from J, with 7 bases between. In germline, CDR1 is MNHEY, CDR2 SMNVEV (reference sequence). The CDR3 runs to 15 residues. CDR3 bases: TGTGCCAGCAGTTCGTACCGCTCTGGGGCCAACGTCCTGACTTTC. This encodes CASSSYRSGANVLTF.

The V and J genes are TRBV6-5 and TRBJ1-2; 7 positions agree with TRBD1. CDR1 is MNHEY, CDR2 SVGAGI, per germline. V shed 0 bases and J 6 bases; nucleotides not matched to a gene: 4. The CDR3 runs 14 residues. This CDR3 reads CASSYSDRRDGYTF. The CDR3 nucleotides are TGTGCCAGCAGTTACTCGGACAGGAGGGATGGCTACACCTTC.

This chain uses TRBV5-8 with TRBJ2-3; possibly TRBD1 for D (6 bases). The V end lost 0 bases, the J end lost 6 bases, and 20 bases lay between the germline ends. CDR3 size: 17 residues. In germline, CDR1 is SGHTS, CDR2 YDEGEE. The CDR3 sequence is CASSLAGGQILRDTQYF. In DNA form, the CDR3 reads TGTGCCAGCAGCTTGGCCGGAGGACAGATTCTTCGGGATACGCAGTATTTT.

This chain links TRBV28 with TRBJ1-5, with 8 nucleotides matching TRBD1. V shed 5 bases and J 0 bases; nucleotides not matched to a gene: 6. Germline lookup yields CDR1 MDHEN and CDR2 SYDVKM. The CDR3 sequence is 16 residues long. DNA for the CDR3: TGTGCCAGCAGTACCCGGACAGGGTTTAGCAATCAGCCCCAGCATTTT. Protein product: CASSTRTGFSNQPQHF.

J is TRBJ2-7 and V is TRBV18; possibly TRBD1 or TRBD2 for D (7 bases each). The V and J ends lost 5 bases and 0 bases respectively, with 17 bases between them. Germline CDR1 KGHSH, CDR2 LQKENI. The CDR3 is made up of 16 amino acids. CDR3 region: CASSWEGQKVSYEQYF. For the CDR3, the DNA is TGTGCCAGCTCATGGGAGGGACAGAAAGTCTCCTACGAGCAGTACTTC.

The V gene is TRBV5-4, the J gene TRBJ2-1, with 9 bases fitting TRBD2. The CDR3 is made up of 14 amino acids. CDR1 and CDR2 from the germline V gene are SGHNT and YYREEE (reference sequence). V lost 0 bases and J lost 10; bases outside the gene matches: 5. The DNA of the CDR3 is TGTGCCAGCAGCTTGGGAGCGGGAGGACCCGAGCAGTTCTTC. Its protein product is CASSLGAGGPEQFF.

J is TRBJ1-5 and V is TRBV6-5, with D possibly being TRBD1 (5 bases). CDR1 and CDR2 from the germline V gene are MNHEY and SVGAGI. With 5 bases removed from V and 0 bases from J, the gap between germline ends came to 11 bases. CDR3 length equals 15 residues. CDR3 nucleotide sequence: TGTGCCAGCAGTACCACGGGGGATAGCAATCAGCCCCAGCATTTT. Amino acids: CASSTTGDSNQPQHF.

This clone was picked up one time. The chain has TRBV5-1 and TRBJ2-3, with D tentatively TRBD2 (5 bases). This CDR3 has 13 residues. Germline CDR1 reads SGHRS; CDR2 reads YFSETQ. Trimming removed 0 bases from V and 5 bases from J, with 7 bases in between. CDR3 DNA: TGCGCCAGCAGCTTGGCCGGGGAAGATACGCAGTATTTT. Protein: CASSLAGEDTQYF.

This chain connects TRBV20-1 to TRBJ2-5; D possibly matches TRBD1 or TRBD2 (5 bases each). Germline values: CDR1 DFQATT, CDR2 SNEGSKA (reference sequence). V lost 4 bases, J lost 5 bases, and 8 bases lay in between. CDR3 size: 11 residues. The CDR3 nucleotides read TGCAGTGCTACCAGGGAGGAGACCCAGTACTTC. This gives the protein CSATREETQYF.

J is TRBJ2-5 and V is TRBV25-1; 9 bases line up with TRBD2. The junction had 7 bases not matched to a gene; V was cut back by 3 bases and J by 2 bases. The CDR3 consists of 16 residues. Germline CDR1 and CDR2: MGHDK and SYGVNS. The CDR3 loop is CASSDLLAGDQETQYF. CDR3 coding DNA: TGTGCCAGCAGTGATTTATTAGCGGGGGATCAAGAGACCCAGTACTTC. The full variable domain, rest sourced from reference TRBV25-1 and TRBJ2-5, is EADIYQTPRYLVIGTGKKITLECSQTMGHDKMYWYQQDPGMELHLIHYSYGVNSTEKGDLSSESTVSRIRTEHFPLTLESARPSHTSQYLCASSDLLAGDQETQYFGPGTRLLVL.

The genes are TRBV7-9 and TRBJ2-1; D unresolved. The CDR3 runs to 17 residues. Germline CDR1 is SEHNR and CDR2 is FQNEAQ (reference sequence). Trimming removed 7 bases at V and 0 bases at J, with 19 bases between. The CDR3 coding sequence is TGTGCCAGCACACCGAGGTGGACGGGCAGCTCCTACAATGAGCAGTTCTTC. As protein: CASTPRWTGSSYNEQFF.

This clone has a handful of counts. The CDR3 DNA reads as TGTGCCAGCAGGGCCTACGAGCAGTACTTC. The encoded protein is CASRAYEQYF. The genes are TRBV2 and TRBJ2-7; the D is unclear. There are 10 residues in the CDR3. Germline CDR1 is SNHLY and CDR2 is FYNNEI. Trimming pared 6 bases from V and 2 bases from J, leaving 2 bases between.

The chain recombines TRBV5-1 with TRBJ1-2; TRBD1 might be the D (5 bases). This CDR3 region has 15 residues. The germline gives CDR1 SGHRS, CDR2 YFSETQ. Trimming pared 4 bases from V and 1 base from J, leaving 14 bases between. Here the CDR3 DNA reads TGCGCCAGCAGCCAGACGGACAACTTTAACTATGGCTACACCTTC. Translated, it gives CASSQTDNFNYGYTF.

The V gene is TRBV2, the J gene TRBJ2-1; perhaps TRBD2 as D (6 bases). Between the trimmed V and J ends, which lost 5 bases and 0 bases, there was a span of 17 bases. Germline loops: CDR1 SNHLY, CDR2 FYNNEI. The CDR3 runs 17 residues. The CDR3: CASSSRDFSPSYNEQFF. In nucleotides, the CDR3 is TGTGCCAGCAGTTCCCGGGACTTCTCCCCCTCCTACAATGAGCAGTTCTTC.

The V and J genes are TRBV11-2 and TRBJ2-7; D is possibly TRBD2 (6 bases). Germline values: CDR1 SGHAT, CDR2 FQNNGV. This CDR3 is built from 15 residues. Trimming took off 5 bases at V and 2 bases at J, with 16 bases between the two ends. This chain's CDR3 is CASSPIAVFTYEQYF. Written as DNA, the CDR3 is TGTGCCAGCAGCCCAATAGCGGTCTTTACCTACGAGCAGTACTTC.

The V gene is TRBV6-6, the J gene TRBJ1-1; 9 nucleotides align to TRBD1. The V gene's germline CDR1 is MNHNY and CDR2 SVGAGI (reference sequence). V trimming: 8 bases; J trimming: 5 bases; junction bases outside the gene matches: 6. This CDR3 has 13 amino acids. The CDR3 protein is CASRGTGYTEAFF. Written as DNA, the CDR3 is TGTGCCAGCCGCGGGACAGGGTATACTGAAGCTTTCTTT.

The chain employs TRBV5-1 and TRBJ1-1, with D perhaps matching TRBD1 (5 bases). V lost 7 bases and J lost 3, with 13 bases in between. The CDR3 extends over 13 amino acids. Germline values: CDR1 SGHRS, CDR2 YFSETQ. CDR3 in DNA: TGCGCCAGCCGGGGCGGCGGCTACACTGAAGCTTTCTTT. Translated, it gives CASRGGGYTEAFF. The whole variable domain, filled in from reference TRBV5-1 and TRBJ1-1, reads KAGVTQTPRYLIKTRGQQVTLSCSPISGHRSVSWYQQTPGQGLQFLFEYFSETQRNKGNFPGRFSGRQFSNSRSEMNVSTLELGDSALYLCASRGGGYTEAFFGQGTRLTVV.

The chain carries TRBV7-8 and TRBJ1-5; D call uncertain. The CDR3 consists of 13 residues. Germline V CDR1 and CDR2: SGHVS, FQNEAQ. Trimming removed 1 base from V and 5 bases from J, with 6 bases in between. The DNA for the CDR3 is TGTGCCAGCAGCTTAGGAAGGGATCAGCCCCAGCATTTT. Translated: CASSLGRDQPQHF. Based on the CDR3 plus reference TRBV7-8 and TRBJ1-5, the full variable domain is GAGVSQSPRYKVAKRGQDVALRCDPISGHVSLFWYQQALGQGPEFLTYFQNEAQLDKSGLPSDRFFAERPEGSVSTLKIQRTQQEDSAVYLCASSLGRDQPQHFGDGTRLSIL.

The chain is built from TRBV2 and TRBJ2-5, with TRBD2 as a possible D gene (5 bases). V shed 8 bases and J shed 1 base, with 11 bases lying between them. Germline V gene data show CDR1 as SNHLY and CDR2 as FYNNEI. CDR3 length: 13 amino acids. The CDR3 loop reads CASGGYSQETQYF. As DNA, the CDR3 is TGTGCCAGCGGCGGGTACTCCCAAGAGACCCAGTACTTC.

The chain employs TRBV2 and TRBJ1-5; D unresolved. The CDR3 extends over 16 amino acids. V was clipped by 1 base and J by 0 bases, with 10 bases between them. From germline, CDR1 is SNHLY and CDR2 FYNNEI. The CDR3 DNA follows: TGTGCCAGCAGTGAAGGGCCACTTTATAGCAATCAGCCCCAGCATTTT. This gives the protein CASSEGPLYSNQPQHF.